This T cell receptor (beta chain) stems from a study of blood T cell repertoires in COVID-19. The CDR3 is made up of 13 amino acids. With 0 bases removed from V and 10 bases from J, the gap between germline ends came to 12 bases. The germline CDR1 and CDR2 sequences are KGHSH and LQKENI. The repertoire was sequenced with immunoSEQ multiplex PCR; TCRdb's copy has only in-frame clones and lacks some. There are 100,000 to 150,000 clones in the sample; more than 75% occur only once, and roughly 30% lies in the top ten. This sequence originates from a woman aged 70 to 79 with acute or convalescent COVID-19. The chain is built from TRBV18 and TRBJ1-1; D is uncertain. Source material: peripheral blood. The CDR3 sequence: CASSPPSGERAFF. The CDR3 DNA follows: TGTGCCAGCTCACCACCGAGCGGGGAGAGAGCTTTCTTT.